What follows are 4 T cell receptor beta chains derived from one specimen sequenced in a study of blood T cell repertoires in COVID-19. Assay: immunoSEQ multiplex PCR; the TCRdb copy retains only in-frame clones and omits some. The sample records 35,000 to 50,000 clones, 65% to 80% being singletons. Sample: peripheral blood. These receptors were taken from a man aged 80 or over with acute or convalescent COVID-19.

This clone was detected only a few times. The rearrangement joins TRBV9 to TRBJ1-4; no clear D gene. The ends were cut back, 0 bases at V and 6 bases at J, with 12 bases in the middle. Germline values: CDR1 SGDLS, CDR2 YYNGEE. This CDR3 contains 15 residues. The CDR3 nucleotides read TGTGCCAGCAGCGTAGGGGCGCGAGGGCATGAAAAACTGTTTTTT. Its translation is CASSVGARGHEKLFF.

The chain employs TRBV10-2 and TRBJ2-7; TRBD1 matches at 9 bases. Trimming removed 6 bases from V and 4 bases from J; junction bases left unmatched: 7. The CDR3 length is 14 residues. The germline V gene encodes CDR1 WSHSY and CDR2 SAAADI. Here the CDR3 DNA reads TGCGCCAGCAGGAGACAGGGGGTAGGATACGAGCAGTACTTC. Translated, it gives CASRRQGVGYEQYF.

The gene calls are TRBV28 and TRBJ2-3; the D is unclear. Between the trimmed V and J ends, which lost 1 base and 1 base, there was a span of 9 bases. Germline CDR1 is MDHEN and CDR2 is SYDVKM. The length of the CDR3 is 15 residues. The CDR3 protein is CASSLYGVGTDTQYF. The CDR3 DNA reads TGTGCCAGCAGTTTATACGGAGTAGGCACAGATACGCAGTATTTT.

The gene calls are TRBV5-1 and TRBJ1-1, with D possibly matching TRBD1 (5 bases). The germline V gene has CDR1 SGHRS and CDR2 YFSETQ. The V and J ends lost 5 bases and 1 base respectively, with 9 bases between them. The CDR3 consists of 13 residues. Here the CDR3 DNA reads TGCGCCAGCAGGGCGCAGGGGAACACTGAAGCTTTCTTT. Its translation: CASRAQGNTEAFF.